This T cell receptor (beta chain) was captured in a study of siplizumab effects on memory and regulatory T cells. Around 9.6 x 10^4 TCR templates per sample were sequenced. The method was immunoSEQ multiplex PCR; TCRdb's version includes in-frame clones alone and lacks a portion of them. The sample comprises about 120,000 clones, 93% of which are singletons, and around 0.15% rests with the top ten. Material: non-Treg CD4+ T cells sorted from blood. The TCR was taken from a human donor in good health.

The CDR3 loop is CASSLLAGETGELFF. CDR3 in DNA: TGCGCCAGCAGCTTACTAGCGGGGGAAACCGGGGAGCTGTTTTTT. The gene calls are TRBV5-1 and TRBJ2-2, with TRBD2 identical over 11 bases. This CDR3 comprises 15 residues. V was clipped by 2 bases and J by 5 bases; unmatched bases: 2. CDR1 and CDR2 (germline): SGHRS, YFSETQ.